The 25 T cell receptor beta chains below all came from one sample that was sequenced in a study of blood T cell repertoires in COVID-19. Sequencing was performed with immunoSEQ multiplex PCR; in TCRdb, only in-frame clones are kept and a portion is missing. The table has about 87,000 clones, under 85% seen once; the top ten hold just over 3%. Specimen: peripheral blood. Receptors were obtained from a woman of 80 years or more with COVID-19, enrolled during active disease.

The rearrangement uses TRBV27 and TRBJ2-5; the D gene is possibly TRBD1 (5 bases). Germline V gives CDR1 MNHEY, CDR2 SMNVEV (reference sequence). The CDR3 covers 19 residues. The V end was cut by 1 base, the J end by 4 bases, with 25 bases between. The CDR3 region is CASSLYAGSVQGRGETQYF. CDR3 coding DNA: TGTGCCAGCAGTTTATATGCCGGCTCCGTTCAGGGAAGGGGAGAGACCCAGTACTTC.

This chain's CDR3 is CASSYGGEQFF. The CDR3 DNA sequence: TGTGCCAGCAGTTACGGGGGCGAGCAGTTCTTC. The V call is TRBV6-5, the J call TRBJ2-1; TRBD1 might be the D (6 bases). This CDR3 has 11 amino acids. From germline, CDR1 is MNHEY and CDR2 SVGAGI. Trimming removed 2 bases at V and 10 bases at J, with 6 bases between.

Here the CDR3 reads CASSQDPRGPMNTEAFF. CDR3 DNA sequence: TGCGCCAGCAGCCAAGATCCCAGGGGCCCCATGAACACTGAAGCTTTCTTT. J is TRBJ1-1 and V is TRBV4-3; D may be TRBD1 (6 bases). The germline gives CDR1 LGHNA, CDR2 YSLEER. The CDR3 is 17 amino acids. Trimming pared 0 bases from V and 0 bases from J, leaving 14 bases between.

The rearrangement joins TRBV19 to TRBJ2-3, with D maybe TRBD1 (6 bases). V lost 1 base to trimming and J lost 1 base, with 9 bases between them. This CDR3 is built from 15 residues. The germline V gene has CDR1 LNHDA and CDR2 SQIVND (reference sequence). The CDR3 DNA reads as TGTGCCAGTAGTATAGGGGGACACCGCACAGATACGCAGTATTTT. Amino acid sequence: CASSIGGHRTDTQYF.

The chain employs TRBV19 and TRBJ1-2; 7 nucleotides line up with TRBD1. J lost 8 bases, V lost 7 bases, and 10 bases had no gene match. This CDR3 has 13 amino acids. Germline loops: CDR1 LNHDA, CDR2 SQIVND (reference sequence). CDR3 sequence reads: CASTSGQRGGYTF. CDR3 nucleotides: TGTGCCAGTACCTCGGGACAGAGAGGAGGCTACACCTTC.

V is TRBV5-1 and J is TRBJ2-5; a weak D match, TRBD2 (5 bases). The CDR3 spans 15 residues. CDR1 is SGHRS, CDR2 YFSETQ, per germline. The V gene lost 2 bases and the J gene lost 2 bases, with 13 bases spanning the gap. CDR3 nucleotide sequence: TGCGCCAGCAGCTTTAGGAGGATACCTCAAGAGACCCAGTACTTC. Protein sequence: CASSFRRIPQETQYF. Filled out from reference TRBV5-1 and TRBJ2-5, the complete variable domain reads KAGVTQTPRYLIKTRGQQVTLSCSPISGHRSVSWYQQTPGQGLQFLFEYFSETQRNKGNFPGRFSGRQFSNSRSEMNVSTLELGDSALYLCASSFRRIPQETQYFGPGTRLLVL.

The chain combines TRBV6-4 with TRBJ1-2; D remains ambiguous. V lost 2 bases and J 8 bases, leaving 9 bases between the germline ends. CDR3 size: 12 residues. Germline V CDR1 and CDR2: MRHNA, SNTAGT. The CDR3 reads CASSDGARGYTF. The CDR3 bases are TGTGCCAGCAGTGACGGTGCTAGGGGCTACACCTTC.

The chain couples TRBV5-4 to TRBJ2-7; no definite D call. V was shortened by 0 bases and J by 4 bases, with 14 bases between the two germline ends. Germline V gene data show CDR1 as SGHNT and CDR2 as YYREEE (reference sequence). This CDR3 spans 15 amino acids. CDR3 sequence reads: CASSLEPSPTYEQYF. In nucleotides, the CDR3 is TGTGCCAGCAGCTTGGAGCCGTCCCCCACTTACGAGCAGTACTTC.

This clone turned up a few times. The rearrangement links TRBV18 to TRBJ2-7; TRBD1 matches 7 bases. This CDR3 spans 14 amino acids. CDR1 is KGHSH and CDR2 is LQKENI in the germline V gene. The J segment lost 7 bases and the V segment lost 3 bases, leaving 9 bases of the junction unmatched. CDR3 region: CASSPGTAMGEQYF. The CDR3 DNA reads TGTGCCAGCTCACCTGGGACAGCCATGGGGGAGCAGTACTTC.

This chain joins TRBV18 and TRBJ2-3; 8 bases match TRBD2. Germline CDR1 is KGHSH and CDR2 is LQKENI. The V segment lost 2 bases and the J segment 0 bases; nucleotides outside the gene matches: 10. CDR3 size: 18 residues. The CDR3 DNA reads TGTGCCAGCTCACCAGTGGCGGGGGGCCCCTCTAGCACAGATACGCAGTATTTT. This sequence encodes CASSPVAGGPSSTDTQYF.

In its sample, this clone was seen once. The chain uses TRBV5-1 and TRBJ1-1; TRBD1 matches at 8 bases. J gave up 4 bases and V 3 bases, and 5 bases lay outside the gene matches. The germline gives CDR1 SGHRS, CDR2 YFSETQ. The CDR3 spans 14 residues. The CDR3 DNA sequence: TGCGCCAGCAGCTCCCAGGGGGCCTCCACTGAAGCTTTCTTT. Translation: CASSSQGASTEAFF.

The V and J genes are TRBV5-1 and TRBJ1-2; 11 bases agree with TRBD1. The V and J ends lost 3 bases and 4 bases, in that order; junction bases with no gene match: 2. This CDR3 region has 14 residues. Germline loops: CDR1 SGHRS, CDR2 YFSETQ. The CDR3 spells CASSWGTGGYGYTF. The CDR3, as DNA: TGCGCCAGCAGCTGGGGGACAGGGGGCTATGGCTACACCTTC. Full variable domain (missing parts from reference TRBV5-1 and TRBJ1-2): KAGVTQTPRYLIKTRGQQVTLSCSPISGHRSVSWYQQTPGQGLQFLFEYFSETQRNKGNFPGRFSGRQFSNSRSEMNVSTLELGDSALYLCASSWGTGGYGYTFGSGTRLTVV.

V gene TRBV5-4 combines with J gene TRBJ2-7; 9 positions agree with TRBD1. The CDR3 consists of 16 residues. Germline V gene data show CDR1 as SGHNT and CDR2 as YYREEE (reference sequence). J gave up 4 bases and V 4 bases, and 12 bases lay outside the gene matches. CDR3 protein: CASSPDRGAVRYEQYF. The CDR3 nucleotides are TGTGCCAGCAGCCCTGACAGGGGGGCGGTTCGATACGAGCAGTACTTC. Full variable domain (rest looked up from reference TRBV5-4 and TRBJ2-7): ETGVTQSPTHLIKTRGQQVTLRCSSQSGHNTVSWYQQALGQGPQFIFQYYREEENGRGNFPPRFSGLQFPNYSSELNVNALELDDSALYLCASSPDRGAVRYEQYFGPGTRLTVT.

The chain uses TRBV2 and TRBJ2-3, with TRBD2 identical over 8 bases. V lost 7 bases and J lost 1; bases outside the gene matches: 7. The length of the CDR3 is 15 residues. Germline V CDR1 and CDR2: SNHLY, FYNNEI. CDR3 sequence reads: CASIPGGLGTDTQYF. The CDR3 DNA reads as TGTGCCAGCATACCGGGGGGGTTGGGCACAGATACGCAGTATTTT.

The CDR3 here is CASSIQWRQNYGYTF. The CDR3 DNA is TGTGCCAGTAGTATTCAGTGGAGACAGAACTATGGCTACACCTTC. The chain carries TRBV19 and TRBJ1-2; maybe TRBD1 (5 bases). Deletions cut 3 bases from V and 2 bases from J, with 13 bases between. The CDR3 is made up of 15 amino acids. CDR1 is LNHDA and CDR2 is SQIVND in the germline V gene (reference sequence). Using reference TRBV19 and TRBJ1-2 for the parts outside the CDR3, the full variable domain is DGGITQSPKYLFRKEGQNVTLSCEQNLNHDAMYWYRQDPGQGLRLIYYSQIVNDFQKGDIAEGYSVSREKKESFPLTVTSAQKNPTAFYLCASSIQWRQNYGYTFGSGTRLTVV.

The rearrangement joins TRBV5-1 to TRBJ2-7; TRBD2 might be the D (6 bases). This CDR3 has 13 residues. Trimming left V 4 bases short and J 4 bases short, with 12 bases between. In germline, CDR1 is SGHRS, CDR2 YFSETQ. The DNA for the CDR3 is TGCGCCAGCAGCCGGGGGACTCTATACGAGCAGTACTTC. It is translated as CASSRGTLYEQYF.

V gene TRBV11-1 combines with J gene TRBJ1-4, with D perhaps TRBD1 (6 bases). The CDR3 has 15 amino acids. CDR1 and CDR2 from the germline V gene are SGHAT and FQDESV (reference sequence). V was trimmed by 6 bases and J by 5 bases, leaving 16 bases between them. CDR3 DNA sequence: TGTGCCAGCAGTTGGACAGCTGAGCCCAATGAAAAACTGTTTTTT. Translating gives CASSWTAEPNEKLFF.

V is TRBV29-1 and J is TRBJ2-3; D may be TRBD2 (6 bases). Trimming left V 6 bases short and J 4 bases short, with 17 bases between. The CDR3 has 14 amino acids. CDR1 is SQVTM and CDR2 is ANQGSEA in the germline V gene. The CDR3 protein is CSVLGGRTSDTQYF. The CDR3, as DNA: TGCAGCGTCCTTGGGGGGAGAACGTCAGATACGCAGTATTTT.

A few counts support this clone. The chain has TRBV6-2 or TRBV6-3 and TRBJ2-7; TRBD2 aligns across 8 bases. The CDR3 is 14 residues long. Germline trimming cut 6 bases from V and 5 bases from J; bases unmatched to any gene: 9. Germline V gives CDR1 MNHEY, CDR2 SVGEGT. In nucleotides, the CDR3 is TGTGCCAGCAGCTCCCAGACTAGCGACAACGAGCAGTACTTC. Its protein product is CASSSQTSDNEQYF.

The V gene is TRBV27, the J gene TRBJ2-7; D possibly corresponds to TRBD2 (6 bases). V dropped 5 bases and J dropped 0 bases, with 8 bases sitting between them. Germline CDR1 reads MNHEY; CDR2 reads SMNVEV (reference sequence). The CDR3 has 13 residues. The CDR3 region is CASSVGGSYEQYF. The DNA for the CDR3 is TGTGCCAGCAGTGTCGGGGGCTCCTACGAGCAGTACTTC.

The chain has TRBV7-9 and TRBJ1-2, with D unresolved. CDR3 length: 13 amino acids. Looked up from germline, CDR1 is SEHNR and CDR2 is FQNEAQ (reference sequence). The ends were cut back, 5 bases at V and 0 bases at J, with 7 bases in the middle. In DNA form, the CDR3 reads TGTGCCAGCAGCCCCCCCGCTAACTATGGCTACACCTTC. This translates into CASSPPANYGYTF.

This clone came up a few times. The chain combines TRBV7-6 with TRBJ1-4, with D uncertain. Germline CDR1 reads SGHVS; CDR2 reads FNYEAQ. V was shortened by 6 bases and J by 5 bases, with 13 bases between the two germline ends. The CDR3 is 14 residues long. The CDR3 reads CASRRWPTNEKLFF. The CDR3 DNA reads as TGTGCCAGCAGACGATGGCCCACGAATGAAAAACTGTTTTTT.

The CDR3 DNA sequence: TGTGCCAGCTCACCACCGTCTGGGAGATCCTACAATGAGCAGTTCTTC. It yields the protein CASSPPSGRSYNEQFF. The chain carries TRBV18 and TRBJ2-1, with D tentatively TRBD2 (5 bases). V was shortened by 0 bases and J by 1 base, with 10 bases between the two germline ends. This CDR3 has 16 amino acids. In germline, CDR1 is KGHSH, CDR2 LQKENI.

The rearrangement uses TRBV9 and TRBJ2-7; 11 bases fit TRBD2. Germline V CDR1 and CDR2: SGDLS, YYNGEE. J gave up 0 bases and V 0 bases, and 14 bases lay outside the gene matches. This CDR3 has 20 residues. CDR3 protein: CASSVAGTSGEALSSYEQYF. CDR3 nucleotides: TGTGCCAGCAGCGTAGCAGGGACTAGCGGAGAAGCCTTAAGCTCCTACGAGCAGTACTTC.

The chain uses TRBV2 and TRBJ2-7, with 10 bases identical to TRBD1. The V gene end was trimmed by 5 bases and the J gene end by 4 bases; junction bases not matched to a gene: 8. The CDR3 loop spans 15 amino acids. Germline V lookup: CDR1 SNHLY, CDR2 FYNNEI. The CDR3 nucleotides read TGTGCCAGCAGTTTCGACAGGGGGCGCGGTTACGAGCAGTACTTC. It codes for CASSFDRGRGYEQYF.